This record covers a single T cell receptor beta chain. No antigen is known for it. PCR was performed using 60 Vbeta and 13 Jbeta primers. Measured with immunoSEQ multiplex PCR; TCRdb has only the in-frame clones, and not every one. The table records about 190,000 clones, roughly 80% of them present only once. These data belong to a study of cytomegalovirus exposure and HLA in healthy donors. Turning to the study itself: Genetic ancestry analysis placed over 65% of the 300 to 500 donors that were genotyped in the Caucasian-associated cluster. Broader study findings: In a later analysis, TCR beta V- and J-gene trimming was associated with a missense DCLRE1C variant.

The germline V gene has CDR1 SQVTM and CDR2 ANQGSEA. Unmatched junction bases numbered 9, after V lost 5 bases and J lost 1 base. The CDR3 extends over 17 amino acids. Participants comprised healthy donors of bone marrow. The TCR sequence derives from a woman aged 25 to 39 in good health and CMV-seropositive. Sequenced: PBMCs. The rearrangement joins TRBV29-1 to TRBJ2-1, with 12 bases fitting TRBD2. The CDR3 region is CSVYGGLAGLSYNEQFF. For the CDR3, the DNA is TGCAGCGTTTACGGGGGACTAGCGGGCCTATCCTACAATGAGCAGTTCTTC.